These 9 T cell receptor beta chains came from one sample sequenced in a study of Ad26.COV2.S vaccination and SARS-CoV-2 variants. TCRdb's table, derived via immunoSEQ multiplex PCR, lists solely in-frame clones and lacks some. The repertoire has roughly 680,000 clones, roughly nine tenths of them found once; the top ten carry roughly 1.5%. Treatment denoted: 15 to 20 received Ad26.COV2.S at low or high dose, single or two shots; 5 received placebo; per-sample allocation not given. Day 63 after the first injection of vaccine or placebo was the sampling time. The starting material was peripheral blood, obtained in a trial of Ad26.COV2.S vaccine versus placebo. Every receptor here comes from a person between 18 and 65 years old who received the Ad26.COV2.S COVID-19 vaccine or a placebo.

This chain connects TRBV24-1 to TRBJ1-5, with a tentative D call TRBD1 (5 bases). The germline V gene encodes CDR1 KGHDR and CDR2 SFDVKD. CDR3 length: 16 residues. The ends were cut back, 7 bases at V and 5 bases at J, with 20 bases in the middle. Written as DNA, the CDR3 is TGTGCCACCAGCCCTTTACCGGGGGGTGCCGATCAGCCCCAGCATTTT. Encoded protein: CATSPLPGGADQPQHF.

This chain uses TRBV6-5 with TRBJ1-1, with D maybe TRBD1 (6 bases). V was pared by 10 bases and J by 4 bases, with 16 bases between. Germline assignment: CDR1 MNHEY and CDR2 SVGAGI. The CDR3 covers 13 residues. CDR3 sequence reads: CATLRGGGTEAFF. The CDR3 region has the DNA TGTGCCACCCTCAGGGGCGGGGGCACTGAAGCTTTCTTT.

The genes are TRBV9 and TRBJ1-6, with a tentative D call TRBD1 (6 bases). Germline CDR1 and CDR2: SGDLS and YYNGEE. Deletions cut 3 bases from V and 8 bases from J, with 15 bases between. CDR3 length equals 15 residues. In nucleotides, the CDR3 is TGTGCCAGCAGCGCCTGGACGGGGGCGGATTCACCCCTCCACTTT. Its protein is CASSAWTGADSPLHF.

The chain is built from TRBV6-5 and TRBJ1-3, with D unclear. Trimming left V 7 bases short and J 0 bases short, with 13 bases between. The CDR3 sequence is 15 residues long. The V gene's germline CDR1 is MNHEY and CDR2 SVGAGI. The CDR3 reads CASKTTLLSGNTIYF. The CDR3 DNA sequence: TGTGCCAGCAAGACTACCCTACTCTCTGGAAACACCATATATTTT.

This chain connects TRBV9 to TRBJ2-5, with D maybe TRBD2 (6 bases). Trimming shortened V by 3 bases and J by 6 bases, and 24 bases separated the two germline ends. This CDR3 region has 17 residues. CDR1 and CDR2 from the germline V gene are SGDLS and YYNGEE. CDR3 loop: CASSGEGRAGRKKTQYF. DNA of the CDR3: TGTGCCAGCAGCGGCGAAGGTCGGGCAGGGAGGAAGAAGACCCAGTACTTC.

The chain employs TRBV2 and TRBJ2-2, with 11 bases lining up with TRBD2. J was trimmed by 8 bases and V by 7 bases; bases with no gene match: 9. CDR1 and CDR2 from the germline V gene are SNHLY and FYNNEI. The CDR3 has 15 residues. In DNA form, the CDR3 reads TGTGCCAGCAAGGGGATAGCGGGAGGGCCTGGGGAGCTGTTTTTT. This translates into CASKGIAGGPGELFF.

CDR3 nucleotides: TGTGCCAGCAGCACCCCGGACAGGGCCTCCTACGAGCAGTACTTC. Translating it yields CASSTPDRASYEQYF. The rearrangement links TRBV7-2 to TRBJ2-7, with TRBD1 identical over 8 bases. The V gene's germline CDR1 is SGHTA and CDR2 FQGNSA. J lost 0 bases, V lost 5 bases, and 6 bases had no gene match. There are 15 residues in the CDR3.

This chain links TRBV5-8 with TRBJ2-3, with a tentative D call TRBD1 (6 bases). The CDR3 covers 16 residues. The germline V gene encodes CDR1 SGHTS and CDR2 YDEGEE. The ends were cut back, 0 bases at V and 6 bases at J, with 17 bases in the middle. The CDR3 sequence is CASSLGVRGRQDTQYF. The CDR3 bases are TGTGCCAGCAGCTTGGGTGTCAGGGGTCGGCAGGATACGCAGTATTTT.

This clone has a single count. V and J are TRBV7-2 and TRBJ1-6, with 8 bases fitting TRBD1. This CDR3 has 16 amino acids. Trimming cost V 5 bases and J 7 bases; bases outside gene matches: 10. Per germline, CDR1 SGHTA and CDR2 FQGNSA. CDR3 loop: CASSPQGAMGNSPLHF. The CDR3 DNA sequence: TGTGCCAGCAGCCCTCAGGGGGCTATGGGAAATTCACCCCTCCACTTT.